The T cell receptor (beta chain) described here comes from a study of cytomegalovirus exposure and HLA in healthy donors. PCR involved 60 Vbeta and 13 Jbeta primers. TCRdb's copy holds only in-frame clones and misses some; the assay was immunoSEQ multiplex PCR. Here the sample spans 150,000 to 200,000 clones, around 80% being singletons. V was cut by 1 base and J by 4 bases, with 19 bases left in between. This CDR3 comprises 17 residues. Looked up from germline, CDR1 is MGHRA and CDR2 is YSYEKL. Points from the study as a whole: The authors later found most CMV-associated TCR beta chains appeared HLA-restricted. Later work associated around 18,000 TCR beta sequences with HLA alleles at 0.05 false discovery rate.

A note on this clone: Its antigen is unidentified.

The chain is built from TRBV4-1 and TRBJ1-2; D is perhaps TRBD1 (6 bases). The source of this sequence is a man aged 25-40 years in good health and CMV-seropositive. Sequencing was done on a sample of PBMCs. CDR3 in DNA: TGCGCCAGCAGCCAAGTCTGGGTTCAGGGGCCTAGCTATGGCTACACCTTC. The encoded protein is CASSQVWVQGPSYGYTF.